The sequence of this T cell receptor beta chain was determined in a study of T cell clonotyping in hematopoietic cell transplantation. CDR3 size: 16 residues. Germline CDR1 is LGHNA and CDR2 is YNFKEQ. J gave up 5 bases and V 3 bases, and 5 bases lay outside the gene matches. As to this clone: Antigen unknown.

Recipients were bled about 28 days pretransplant and at posttransplant days 30, 100, 180. Broader study findings: Pathologically expanded recipient clonotypes increased progressively from day 30 to day 180 as diversity fell. At the given depth, recipient repertoires were over 97% de novo clonotypes. Higher Inverse Simpson Index values in graft donor and pretransplant recipient predicted broader posttransplant TCR diversity.

TCRdb's table, derived via immunoSEQ multiplex PCR, lists solely in-frame clones and lacks some. The sample lists about 14,000 clones, around 98% seen once, with approximately 3.9% in the top ten. This TCR derives from a female patient in her 50s who had an allogeneic stem cell transplant from an unrelated donor, so T cells may come from the graft donor. Some clones in this sample may be carry-over from other donors' samples. The starting material was peripheral blood mononuclear cells, obtained 30 days after allogeneic stem cell transplant. The J gene is TRBJ1-5, the V gene TRBV4-2; 12 bases align to TRBD1. The CDR3 region is CASSHRGTGGYQPQHF. CDR3 sequence (DNA): TGTGCCAGCAGCCATCGCGGGACAGGGGGCTATCAGCCCCAGCATTTT.